This passage covers 7 T cell receptor beta chains from one sample sequenced in a study of cytomegalovirus exposure and HLA in healthy donors. Primers included in the PCR were 60 Vbeta and 13 Jbeta primers. Measured with immunoSEQ multiplex PCR; TCRdb has only the in-frame clones, and not every one. The data show 75,000 to 90,000 clones, with less than 80% seen just once and 15% held by the top ten. The sample comprised PBMCs. Receptor source: a woman in her thirties or forties in good health and CMV-seropositive.

This clone has just a few counts. The chain recombines TRBV28 with TRBJ2-6; D perhaps matches TRBD2 (6 bases). The germline V gene encodes CDR1 MDHEN and CDR2 SYDVKM. The CDR3 extends over 16 amino acids. Trimming took 6 bases from V and 1 from J, leaving 13 bases between them. The CDR3: CASRGGGSSGANVLTF. CDR3 DNA: TGTGCCAGCAGGGGGGGTGGCTCATCTGGGGCCAACGTCCTGACTTTC.

The chain joins TRBV7-8 to TRBJ2-6, with 11 positions matching TRBD1. The CDR3 is made up of 17 amino acids. Trimming cost V 7 bases and J 1 base; bases outside gene matches: 6. The germline gives CDR1 SGHVS, CDR2 FQNEAQ. The CDR3: CASIPGTGGSGANVLTF. CDR3 sequence (DNA): TGTGCCAGCATCCCCGGGACAGGGGGGTCTGGGGCCAACGTCCTGACTTTC.

This clone showed up just a few times. The CDR3 is CASSVRPQLAGDQETQYF. In DNA, the CDR3 is TGTGCCAGCAGCGTGAGACCACAACTAGCGGGAGACCAAGAGACCCAGTACTTC. The rearrangement links TRBV9 to TRBJ2-5; 11 positions agree with TRBD2. V lost 2 bases, J lost 0 bases, and 9 bases stayed unmatched. The V gene's germline CDR1 is SGDLS and CDR2 YYNGEE. The CDR3 has 18 residues.

The genes are TRBV28 and TRBJ2-7; 8 bases fit TRBD1. CDR1 MDHEN and CDR2 SYDVKM come from the germline V gene. The CDR3 loop spans 15 amino acids. After removal of 7 bases from V and 4 bases from J, the junction contained 12 bases not matched to a gene. Here the CDR3 DNA reads TGTGCCAGCACTCTATCCCGGACAGGGAGTTACGAGCAGTACTTC. It yields the protein CASTLSRTGSYEQYF.

This clone showed up just a few times. The chain is built from TRBV18 and TRBJ1-4; possible D gene TRBD1, 6 bases. This CDR3 is 15 amino acids long. V was trimmed by 0 bases and J by 8 bases, leaving 13 bases between them. Germline-derived CDR1 and CDR2 are KGHSH and LQKENI. CDR3 nucleotides: TGTGCCAGCTCACCACCGTACGGGACATTAGAAAAACTGTTTTTT. Its protein product is CASSPPYGTLEKLFF.

The genes are TRBV28 and TRBJ2-1; no clear D gene. The CDR3 sequence is 15 residues long. The germline V gene has CDR1 MDHEN and CDR2 SYDVKM. V dropped 5 bases and J dropped 0 bases, with 11 bases sitting between them. Here the CDR3 DNA reads TGTGCCAGCAGTCCCTTGGAGAACTCCTACAATGAGCAGTTCTTC. Translating gives CASSPLENSYNEQFF.

The V gene is TRBV11-3, the J gene TRBJ2-2; TRBD2 is a possible D gene (6 bases). The CDR3 spans 15 residues. V was cut by 5 bases and J by 0 bases, with 10 bases left in between. Germline lookup yields CDR1 SGHNT and CDR2 YENEEA. CDR3 bases: TGTGCCAGCAGCCCCCGGGGGACGAACACCGGGGAGCTGTTTTTT. This translates into CASSPRGTNTGELFF.